The sequence of this T cell receptor beta chain was determined in a study of T cell responses to AZD1222 COVID-19 vaccine. Overall study findings and caveats: Repertoires were sampled only after the peak T cell response. Distributed over spike, vaccine-associated CD4 TCRs predominated at 160-218 and 743-854. In the spike-specific TCR repertoire, nearly half reportedly target unmutated variant regions.

Method: immunoSEQ multiplex PCR; TCRdb's copy keeps in-frame clones and lacks some. Among some 170,000 clones listed, roughly 89% were seen once. About this clone itself: Antigen unknown.

V lost 4 bases and J 7 bases, leaving 18 bases between the germline ends. The CDR3 spans 15 residues. Per the germline V gene, CDR1 is SGDLS and CDR2 is YYNGEE. V gene TRBV9 combines with J gene TRBJ2-1, with D hard to call. The TCR sequence derives from an adult in good health. Here the sequenced sample was peripheral blood, taken on day 0 of AZD1222 vaccination. DNA of the CDR3: TGTGCCAGCAGCCCCCCCGGCGCCGGGTCGAATGAGCAGTTCTTC. Translation: CASSPPGAGSNEQFF. The variable domain in full, with the rest retrieved from reference TRBV9 and TRBJ2-1, is DSGVTQTPKHLITATGQRVTLRCSPRSGDLSVYWYQQSLDQGLQFLIQYYNGEERAKGNILERFSAQQFPDLHSELNLSSLELGDSALYFCASSPPGAGSNEQFFGPGTRLTVL.